The sequence of this T cell receptor (beta chain) was determined in a study of blood T cell repertoires in COVID-19. Study details: Sites across the United States, Italy and Spain contributed samples from acute and convalescent COVID-19. T cells, B-cell-depleted T cells, or PBMCs provided the cDNA or gDNA that served as material.

Patients of the Seattle cohort, enrolled during active infection, were followed longitudinally. This CDR3 has 14 amino acids. V was shortened by 4 bases and J by 0 bases, with 9 bases between the two germline ends. The germline V gene encodes CDR1 SNHLY and CDR2 FYNNEI. Authors' analysis steps: Estimates of nucleated cell counts were drawn from the amplification of reference gene primers. Some clones are missing from TCRdb's copy, which holds only in-frame ones; the method was immunoSEQ multiplex PCR. That table is the source of V, J and clone size, and D and trimming were worked out from the DNA. The sample holds roughly 68,000 clones, 90% seen once.

The V call is TRBV2, the J call TRBJ1-1; D ambiguous. Sequencing used peripheral blood. The origin of this receptor is a man in his forties or fifties with COVID-19, enrolled during active disease. As DNA, the CDR3 is TGTGCCAGCAGTGCTGAAACACTGAACACTGAAGCTTTCTTT. As protein: CASSAETLNTEAFF. Complete variable domain (other parts from reference TRBV2 and TRBJ1-1): EPEVTQTPSHQVTQMGQEVILRCVPISNHLYFYWYRQILGQKVEFLVSFYNNEISEKSEIFDDQFSVERPDGSNFTLKIRSTKLEDSAMYFCASSAETLNTEAFFGQGTRLTVV.